One T cell receptor beta chain is described in this entry. The antigen is not known. This record comes from a study of T cell responses to AZD1222 COVID-19 vaccine. General observations from the study: Spike-specific TCR breadth and depth rose after two AZD1222 doses.

V was cut by 3 bases and J by 4 bases, with 9 bases left in between. This CDR3 region has 14 residues. From germline, CDR1 is SEHNR and CDR2 FQNEAQ (reference sequence). Produced via immunoSEQ multiplex PCR; TCRdb's table is partial and in-frame only. Seen here are 100,000 to 150,000 clones, 80% to 95% observed once, and the top ten hold 1.1%. The gene calls are TRBV7-9 and TRBJ2-2, with D possibly matching TRBD2 (6 bases). Sequenced material: peripheral blood, taken 28 days after the second AZD1222 dose. This clonotype was sampled from an adult who received the AZD1222 COVID-19 vaccine. The CDR3 nucleotides are TGTGCCAGCAGCTTTGGAGGGAGCACCGGGGAGCTGTTTTTT. Its protein product is CASSFGGSTGELFF. The whole variable domain, remainder taken from reference TRBV7-9 and TRBJ2-2, is DTGVSQNPRHKITKRGQNVTFRCDPISEHNRLYWYRQTLGQGPEFLTYFQNEAQLEKSRLLSDRFSAERPKGSFSTLEIQRTEQGDSAMYLCASSFGGSTGELFFGEGSRLTVL.